Below are 29 T cell receptor beta chains sequenced from a single sample in a study of T cells in Graves' hyperthyroidism and ophthalmopathy. There were TCR beta CDR3 regions amplified from RNA transcripts. First-round RT-PCR with HTBI primers amplified the TCR CDR3 region. From the multiplex PCR reads, TCRdb called clonotypes with MiXCR, one entry per CDR3 protein. This table has just over 550,000 distinct CDR3 sequences, 46% appearing once. Sequencing was performed on peripheral blood or thyroid tissue (not recorded which). The receptor source for this set is a woman between 18 and 30 years old with Graves' hyperthyroidism.

This clonotype was counted at least ten times. The chain employs TRBV15 and TRBJ1-2, with TRBD1 as a possible D gene (5 bases). This CDR3 region has 15 residues. V was cut by 5 bases and J by 8 bases, with 21 bases left in between. From germline, CDR1 is LNHNV and CDR2 YYDKDF (reference sequence). CDR3 amino acids: CATSPRGAFTVGYTF. The CDR3 bases are TGTGCCACCAGCCCCCGAGGGGCGTTTACCGTGGGCTACACCTTC.

This clonotype was seen at least ten times. The V call is TRBV7-3, the J call TRBJ1-6, with TRBD1 matching over 8 bases. J gave up 9 bases and V 4 bases, and 5 bases lay outside the gene matches. Germline V gives CDR1 SGHTA, CDR2 FQGTGA. This CDR3 is built from 14 residues. The CDR3 protein is CASSSKGQASPLHF. As DNA, the CDR3 is TGTGCCAGCAGCTCCAAGGGACAGGCTTCACCCCTCCACTTT. Full variable domain (outside the CDR3, taken from reference TRBV7-3 and TRBJ1-6): GAGVSQTPSNKVTEKGKYVELRCDPISGHTALYWYRQSLGQGPEFLIYFQGTGAADDSGLPNDRFFAVRPEGSVSTLKIQRTERGDSAVYLCASSSKGQASPLHFGNGTRLTVT.

This clonotype has more than one count but fewer than ten. The chain combines TRBV2 with TRBJ1-2; 7 positions agree with TRBD1. The CDR3 runs 12 residues. The germline gives CDR1 SNHLY, CDR2 FYNNEI. V shed 7 bases, J shed 2 bases, and the junction held 1 base outside the gene matches. The CDR3: CASMTGNYGYTF. The CDR3 bases are TGTGCCAGCATGACAGGGAACTATGGCTACACCTTC.

This chain connects TRBV20-1 to TRBJ2-2; TRBD2 is a possible D gene (5 bases). The V gene lost 6 bases and the J gene lost 5 bases, with 19 bases spanning the gap. The CDR3 spans 15 residues. Germline CDR1 DFQATT, CDR2 SNEGSKA (reference sequence). Here the CDR3 DNA reads TGCAGTGCAGAGGGCCTAGAGTATGGGACCGGGGAGCTGTTTTTT. Translation gives CSAEGLEYGTGELFF.

This sequence joins TRBV7-9 and TRBJ1-2; D is unclear. In germline, CDR1 is SEHNR, CDR2 FQNEAQ (reference sequence). The CDR3 totals 16 residues. V shed 8 bases and J shed 3 bases, with 22 bases lying between them. The CDR3 DNA sequence: TGTGCCAGCTCACCAGCACTCGATGGTTTAGACTATGGCTACACCTTC. Translating gives CASSPALDGLDYGYTF.

The CDR3 DNA reads TGTGCCAGCAGCGCGGGCCCTGAAGCTTTCTTT. Its translation is CASSAGPEAFF. The chain combines TRBV7-9 with TRBJ1-1; D is uncertain. V lost 5 bases and J 6 bases, leaving 7 bases between the germline ends. Germline CDR1 reads SEHNR; CDR2 reads FQNEAQ (reference sequence). This CDR3 region has 11 residues.

This clonotype was observed many times. V usage is TRBV29-1 and J usage is TRBJ1-2, with D tentatively TRBD1 (6 bases). Per the germline V gene, CDR1 is SQVTM and CDR2 is ANQGSEA. V was clipped by 5 bases and J by 6 bases, with 16 bases between them. The CDR3 is 13 residues long. The CDR3 DNA is TGCAGCGTTCCTTGGCAGGGGCCCCATGGCTACACCTTC. Translated, it gives CSVPWQGPHGYTF.

This clonotype was recorded many times. The J gene is TRBJ2-7, the V gene TRBV29-1; the match to TRBD2 covers 8 bases. Germline CDR1 SQVTM, CDR2 ANQGSEA. This CDR3 has 12 amino acids. J gave up 5 bases and V 6 bases, and 6 bases lay outside the gene matches. CDR3 amino acids: CSVMAGGNEQYF. CDR3 coding DNA: TGCAGCGTGATGGCGGGAGGCAACGAGCAGTACTTC.

The chain couples TRBV6-5 to TRBJ1-2; D may be TRBD1 (6 bases). The CDR3 is 15 residues long. V was shortened by 4 bases and J by 6 bases, with 18 bases between the two germline ends. CDR1 is MNHEY and CDR2 is SVGAGI in the germline V gene. CDR3 residues: CASSLSAQGNNGYTF. The DNA for the CDR3 is TGTGCCAGCAGTTTATCGGCACAGGGAAATAATGGCTACACCTTC.

This clonotype appeared many times. This rearrangement joins TRBV7-8 to TRBJ1-1; D ambiguous. The V gene lost 3 bases and the J gene lost 0 bases, with 8 bases spanning the gap. The CDR3 is 14 amino acids. Germline CDR1 is SGHVS and CDR2 is FQNEAQ. CDR3 in amino acids: CASSLLALNTEAFF. The DNA for the CDR3 is TGTGCCAGCAGCTTGTTAGCCCTGAACACTGAAGCTTTCTTT.

The chain carries TRBV7-9 and TRBJ1-1; D is possibly TRBD1 (6 bases). From germline, CDR1 is SEHNR and CDR2 FQNEAQ (reference sequence). The CDR3 length is 14 residues. The V and J ends lost 10 bases and 0 bases respectively, with 15 bases between them. Here the CDR3 reads CATQGPDVNTEAFF. In nucleotides, the CDR3 is TGTGCCACCCAGGGGCCGGACGTGAACACTGAAGCTTTCTTT.

The chain links TRBV10-3 to TRBJ1-2, with a weak D call TRBD1 (5 bases). V lost 5 bases, J lost 5 bases, and 15 bases lay in between. Per the germline V gene, CDR1 is ENHRY and CDR2 is SYGVKD. The CDR3 spans 14 residues. CDR3 DNA sequence: TGTGCCATCAGTTTGGCAGGGTGGGGTTATGGCTACACCTTC. Translating it yields CAISLAGWGYGYTF.

The chain combines TRBV20-1 with TRBJ2-7; D perhaps matches TRBD1 (5 bases). V lost 5 bases, J lost 3 bases, and 11 bases lay in between. The CDR3 consists of 12 residues. Germline V gives CDR1 DFQATT, CDR2 SNEGSKA (reference sequence). The CDR3 reads CSAYDRFYEQYF. The CDR3 region has the DNA TGCAGTGCTTACGACAGATTCTACGAGCAGTACTTC.

The DNA of the CDR3 is TGTGCCAGCAGCCTAGGAGGTGGCAGGGGCGCCTACGAGCAGTACTTC. Amino acid sequence: CASSLGGGRGAYEQYF. The V call is TRBV6-1, the J call TRBJ2-7; a weak D match, TRBD1 (6 bases). The CDR3 has 16 residues. Trimming removed 6 bases from V and 2 bases from J, with 20 bases in between. Germline-derived CDR1 and CDR2 are MNHNS and SASEGT.

As to this clonotype: A read error may explain this, as a much larger clone is one base away. This rearrangement joins TRBV10-3 to TRBJ1-2; no firm D call. Germline loops: CDR1 ENHRY, CDR2 SYGVKD. The ends were cut back, 8 bases at V and 7 bases at J, with 17 bases in the middle. The CDR3 sequence is 13 residues long. The CDR3 spells CAIRAGLGVGYTF. DNA for the CDR3: TGTGCCATCCGTGCTGGGCTTGGGGTTGGCTACACCTTC.

The sample holds many counts of this clonotype. The chain employs TRBV15 and TRBJ1-2, with a tentative D call TRBD1 (5 bases). This CDR3 spans 14 amino acids. Germline CDR1 and CDR2: LNHNV and YYDKDF (reference sequence). V shed 3 bases and J shed 6 bases, with 14 bases lying between them. Here the CDR3 reads CATSRGPVGDGYTF. The CDR3 region has the DNA TGTGCCACCAGCAGGGGACCTGTGGGCGATGGCTACACCTTC.

The rearrangement links TRBV7-2 to TRBJ2-7; 15 bases are a match to TRBD2. CDR1 is SGHTA, CDR2 FQGNSA, per germline. This CDR3 comprises 18 residues. Trimming removed 4 bases from V and 3 bases from J; junction bases left unmatched: 10. The CDR3 sequence: CASSSGTSGRLVGYEQYF. CDR3 in DNA: TGTGCCAGCAGCTCAGGGACTAGCGGGAGGTTAGTTGGCTACGAGCAGTACTTC.

The V call is TRBV20-1, the J call TRBJ1-1, with TRBD1 matching over 7 bases. CDR1 is DFQATT, CDR2 SNEGSKA, per germline (reference sequence). V shed 0 bases, J shed 7 bases, and the junction held 11 bases outside the gene matches. The CDR3 consists of 15 residues. The CDR3 DNA follows: TGCAGTGCTAGAGATCCGAGGGGGCAGGCGGATGAAGCTTTCTTT. Protein: CSARDPRGQADEAFF.

V and J are TRBV7-9 and TRBJ1-1, with a possible D match to TRBD1 (6 bases). The germline CDR1 and CDR2 sequences are SEHNR and FQNEAQ (reference sequence). The length of the CDR3 is 15 residues. Trimming left V 5 bases short and J 5 bases short, with 18 bases between. CDR3 nucleotides: TGTGCCAGCAGCCCGCCAACAGGGAAGAGAACTGAAGCTTTCTTT. Protein product: CASSPPTGKRTEAFF.

The rearrangement uses TRBV14 and TRBJ2-7; D perhaps matches TRBD1 (5 bases). Germline assignment: CDR1 SGHDN and CDR2 FVKESK. V gave up 1 base and J gave up 4 bases, with 17 bases separating them. The CDR3 is 16 residues long. In DNA form, the CDR3 reads TGTGCCAGCAGCCAAGGGCGTAGGGGCGAAGTTTACGAGCAGTACTTC. Protein sequence: CASSQGRRGEVYEQYF.

The chain has TRBV7-9 and TRBJ1-1; possibly TRBD1 for D (5 bases). Germline V lookup: CDR1 SEHNR, CDR2 FQNEAQ (reference sequence). This CDR3 comprises 15 residues. Trimming stripped 1 base from V and 5 bases from J, with 14 bases between. The CDR3 DNA reads as TGTGCCAGCAGCTTAGTAGGAGGGGTCGAAACTGAAGCTTTCTTT. It translates to CASSLVGGVETEAFF.

The V gene is TRBV25-1, the J gene TRBJ1-2; D is uncertain. V lost 1 base and J 6 bases, leaving 12 bases between the germline ends. Germline CDR1 MGHDK, CDR2 SYGVNS. The CDR3 loop spans 14 amino acids. The CDR3 DNA sequence: TGTGCCAGCAGTGAATGGGGTACTAGGGATGGCTACACCTTC. Amino acid sequence: CASSEWGTRDGYTF.

This clonotype was seen only once. The rearrangement links TRBV25-1 to TRBJ1-3; possibly TRBD1 for D (6 bases). Trimming cost V 8 bases and J 2 bases, with 13 bases left between them. The germline V gene has CDR1 MGHDK and CDR2 SYGVNS. The CDR3 contains 14 residues. The CDR3 reads CASPGHQPGNTIYF. CDR3 bases: TGTGCCAGCCCGGGACACCAGCCTGGAAACACCATATATTTT.

As for this clonotype: Compared with germline, one end of the junction differs, possibly owing to a read error. This sequence joins TRBV10-2 and TRBJ2-7, with no clear D. In germline, CDR1 is WSHSY, CDR2 SAAADI. CDR3 length: 14 residues. In DNA, the CDR3 is TGTGCCAGCAGCTCCAGACGGGTATCCTACGAGCAGTACTTC. Translating it yields CASSSRRVSYEQYF.

This clonotype occurred a few times. This chain uses TRBV7-6 with TRBJ1-4; D might be TRBD1 (5 bases). This CDR3 has 16 residues. Per germline, CDR1 SGHVS and CDR2 FNYEAQ. Trimming took 5 bases from V and 7 from J, leaving 20 bases between them. CDR3 region: CASSAHPGQGGEKLFF. The DNA of the CDR3 is TGTGCCAGCAGCGCCCATCCGGGGCAGGGAGGTGAAAAACTGTTTTTT.

This clonotype showed up just once. The chain carries TRBV25-1 and TRBJ1-5; D call uncertain. The germline V gene has CDR1 MGHDK and CDR2 SYGVNS. Trimming removed 2 bases from V and 1 base from J, with 12 bases in between. The CDR3 runs to 16 residues. The CDR3 protein is CASSENHFLSNQPQHF. The CDR3 DNA follows: TGTGCCAGCAGTGAAAATCATTTTCTGAGCAATCAGCCCCAGCATTTT.

On this clonotype itself: This may be a read error, as it is one base from a much larger clone. This CDR3 reads CASSPGTSSYNEQYF. CDR3 bases: TGTGCCAGCAGTCCCGGGACTAGCTCCTACAATGAGCAGTACTTC. V gene TRBV7-3 combines with J gene TRBJ2-7; 9 nucleotides line up with TRBD2. Germline values: CDR1 SGHTA, CDR2 FQGTGA. The CDR3 has 15 amino acids. V trimming: 6 bases; J trimming: 7 bases; junction bases outside the gene matches: 13.

As regards this clonotype: Given the absence of the conserved phenylalanine or tryptophan at the CDR3 end, a read error is likely. The gene calls are TRBV15 and TRBJ1-2; 7 positions match TRBD1. The ends lost 0 bases at V and 7 bases at J; junction bases unmatched: 2. In germline, CDR1 is LNHNV, CDR2 YYDKDF (reference sequence). There are 13 residues in the CDR3. CDR3 residues: CATSRDRGVGYTS. CDR3 nucleotide sequence: TGTGCCACCAGCAGAGACAGGGGGGTTGGCTACACCTCC.

The gene calls are TRBV9 and TRBJ1-6; a weak D match, TRBD1 (5 bases). Trimming removed 3 bases from V and 3 bases from J, with 13 bases in between. The CDR3 totals 16 residues. Germline CDR1 and CDR2: SGDLS and YYNGEE. The CDR3 is CASSADTGVYNSPLHF. The DNA for the CDR3 is TGTGCCAGCAGCGCGGACACTGGGGTCTATAATTCACCCCTCCACTTT. Based on the CDR3 plus reference TRBV9 and TRBJ1-6, the full variable domain is DSGVTQTPKHLITATGQRVTLRCSPRSGDLSVYWYQQSLDQGLQFLIQYYNGEERAKGNILERFSAQQFPDLHSELNLSSLELGDSALYFCASSADTGVYNSPLHFGNGTRLTVT.